This section outlines one TCR beta chain sequence together with its context. Its antigen is not identified. These data belong to a study of chemoradiotherapy in HPV16-positive cancers. Study findings and constraints: Candidate HPV-specific clones and E7-related TCR motifs grew in tumor during treatment.

V was trimmed by 3 bases and J by 4 bases, leaving 13 bases between them. The CDR3 consists of 15 residues. CDR1 is LNHDA and CDR2 is SQIVND in the germline V gene (reference sequence). Clones were read by immunoSEQ multiplex PCR, and TCRdb kept only the in-frame ones, dropping some. The sample contains roughly 34,000 clones, around 83% of which appear only once. Repertoires were sampled repeatedly during chemoradiotherapy. The V call is TRBV19, the J call TRBJ1-3, with a weak D call TRBD1 (5 bases). The clonotype comes from a human donor with HPV-associated anogenital cancer. The material sequenced was blood, taken from a patient who underwent chemoradiotherapy. The CDR3 reads CASSIFDSRGNTIYF. In DNA form, the CDR3 reads TGTGCCAGTAGTATCTTTGACAGCAGAGGAAACACCATATATTTT.